This section outlines one TCR beta chain sequence together with its context. TCRdb's table, derived via immunoSEQ multiplex PCR, lists solely in-frame clones and lacks some. The sample shows 150,000 or so clones, approximately 94% of them seen only once. Trimming took 5 bases from V and 4 from J, leaving 12 bases between them. The CDR3 is 14 amino acids. The germline CDR1 and CDR2 sequences are MDHEN and SYDVKM. This sample is drawn from a study of cytomegalovirus exposure and HLA in healthy donors. The source of this sequence is a man aged 18 to 30 in good health and CMV-seropositive. The sample comprised PBMCs. The chain combines TRBV28 with TRBJ1-5, with TRBD1 as a possible D gene (5 bases). CDR3 in DNA: TGTGCCAGCAGTCCCTTGGGGGGGAATCAGCCCCAGCATTTT. Encoded protein: CASSPLGGNQPQHF.